The present entry profiles one T cell receptor (beta chain) with its context. Libraries were prepared by immunoSEQ multiplex PCR; TCRdb keeps only in-frame clonotypes and omits some of them. The data hold about 350,000 clones, with around 88% observed a single time. V was trimmed by 4 bases and J by 0 bases, leaving 9 bases between them. This CDR3 spans 14 amino acids. Per the germline V gene, CDR1 is SGHTS and CDR2 is YDEGEE. The treatment was: about 20 received Ad26.COV2.S at low or high dose, single or two shots; several received placebo; per-sample allocation not given. Samples analyzed were those drawn on day 63 after the first vaccine or placebo injection. The data originate from a study of Ad26.COV2.S vaccination and SARS-CoV-2 variants. Study information: Recipients of Ad26.COV2.S got it intramuscularly, once or twice 56 days apart.

The sequence was obtained from a person aged 18-65 years who received the Ad26.COV2.S COVID-19 vaccine or a placebo. The chain joins TRBV5-8 to TRBJ2-3; D gene ambiguous. The material sequenced was peripheral blood, taken in a trial of Ad26.COV2.S vaccine versus placebo. The CDR3 spells CASSGPISTDTQYF. CDR3 bases: TGTGCCAGCAGCGGACCCATCAGCACAGATACGCAGTATTTT.